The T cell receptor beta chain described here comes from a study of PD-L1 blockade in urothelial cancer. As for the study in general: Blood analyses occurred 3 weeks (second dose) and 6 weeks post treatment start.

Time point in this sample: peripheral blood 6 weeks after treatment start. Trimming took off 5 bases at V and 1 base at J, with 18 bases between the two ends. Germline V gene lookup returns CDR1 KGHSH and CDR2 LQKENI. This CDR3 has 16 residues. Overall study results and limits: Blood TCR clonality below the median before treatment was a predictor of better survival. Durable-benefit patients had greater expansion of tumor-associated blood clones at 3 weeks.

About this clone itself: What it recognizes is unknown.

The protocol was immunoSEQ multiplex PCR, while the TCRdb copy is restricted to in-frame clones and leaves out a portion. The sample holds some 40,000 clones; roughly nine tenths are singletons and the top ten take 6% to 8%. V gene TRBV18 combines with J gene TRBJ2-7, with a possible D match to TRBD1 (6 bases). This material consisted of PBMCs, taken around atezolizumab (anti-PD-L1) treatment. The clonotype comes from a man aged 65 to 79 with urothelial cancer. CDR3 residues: CASSSLPGQRSYEQYF. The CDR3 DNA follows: TGTGCCAGCTCATCCCTCCCCGGACAGCGATCCTACGAGCAGTACTTC.